Following are 5 T cell receptor beta chains from one sample sequenced in a study of blood T cell repertoires in COVID-19. Using immunoSEQ multiplex PCR, the repertoire was profiled, and TCRdb retains in-frame clones only, with some absent. The sample has about 160,000 clones; around 83% are singletons. The specimen was peripheral blood. These receptors came from a man between 40 and 49 years old with acute or convalescent COVID-19.

This clone came up once. The chain combines TRBV28 with TRBJ1-1; 9 bases line up with TRBD1. Unmatched junction bases numbered 5, after V lost 5 bases and J lost 1 base. The germline gives CDR1 MDHEN, CDR2 SYDVKM. This CDR3 is built from 15 residues. The CDR3 sequence: CASSKTGGWNTEAFF. The DNA for the CDR3 is TGTGCCAGCAGTAAAACAGGGGGCTGGAACACTGAAGCTTTCTTT.

The J gene is TRBJ2-3, the V gene TRBV5-4; 7 bases are a match to TRBD1. This CDR3 is built from 15 residues. The germline gives CDR1 SGHNT, CDR2 YYREEE (reference sequence). V lost 4 bases, J lost 4 bases, and 9 bases stayed unmatched. CDR3 amino acids: CASSGPRDSPDTQYF. In DNA form, the CDR3 reads TGTGCCAGCAGCGGACCACGGGACAGCCCAGATACGCAGTATTTT.

V and J are TRBV3-1 (or the pseudogene TRBV3-2) and TRBJ2-3, with 7 bases that match TRBD2. Germline-derived CDR1 and CDR2 are LGHDT and YNNKEL (reference sequence). The CDR3 runs to 16 residues. V trimming: 5 bases; J trimming: 6 bases; junction bases outside the gene matches: 14. The CDR3 nucleotides are TGTGCCAGCAGCGCTAAAGGCGGGGGAGCCCCCGATACGCAGTATTTT. This sequence encodes CASSAKGGGAPDTQYF.

The rearrangement links TRBV30 to TRBJ1-6, with D possibly being TRBD1 (5 bases). The CDR3 runs 13 residues. V was trimmed by 2 bases and J by 14 bases, leaving 16 bases between them. Germline CDR1 and CDR2: GTSNPN and SVGIG (reference sequence). The CDR3 DNA follows: TGTGCCTGGAGTCCTACACGAGACAGCACCCTCCACTTT. This gives the protein CAWSPTRDSTLHF.

The chain recombines TRBV12-3 or TRBV12-4 with TRBJ1-2, with a tentative D call TRBD1 (5 bases). V lost 6 bases to trimming and J lost 4 bases, with 12 bases between them. CDR3 size: 13 residues. The DNA of the CDR3 is TGTGCCAGCAGATCCGACAGCCCCTATGGCTACACCTTC. Amino acids: CASRSDSPYGYTF.